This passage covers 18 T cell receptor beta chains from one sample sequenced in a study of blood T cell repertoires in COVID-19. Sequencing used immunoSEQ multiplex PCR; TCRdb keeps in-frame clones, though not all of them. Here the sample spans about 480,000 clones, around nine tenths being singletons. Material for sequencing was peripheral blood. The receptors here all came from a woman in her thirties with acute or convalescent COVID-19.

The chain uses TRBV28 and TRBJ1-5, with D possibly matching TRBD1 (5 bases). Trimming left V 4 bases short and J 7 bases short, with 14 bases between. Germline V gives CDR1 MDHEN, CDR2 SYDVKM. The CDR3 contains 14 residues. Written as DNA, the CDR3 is TGTGCCAGCAGTTATTTTCGGAGGGGACAGCCCCAGCATTTT. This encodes CASSYFRRGQPQHF.

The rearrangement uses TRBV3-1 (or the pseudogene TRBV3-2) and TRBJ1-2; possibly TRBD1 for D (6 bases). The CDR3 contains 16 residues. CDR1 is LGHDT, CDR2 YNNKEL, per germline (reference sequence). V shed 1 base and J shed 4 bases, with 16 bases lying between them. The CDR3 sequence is CASSQGPGQGPYGYTF. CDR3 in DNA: TGTGCCAGCAGCCAAGGGCCGGGTCAGGGGCCCTATGGCTACACCTTC.

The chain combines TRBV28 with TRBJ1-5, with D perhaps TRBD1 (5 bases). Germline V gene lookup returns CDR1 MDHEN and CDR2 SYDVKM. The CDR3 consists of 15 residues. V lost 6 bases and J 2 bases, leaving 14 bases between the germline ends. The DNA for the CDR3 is TGTGCCAGCAGCAGCAGGGATTTCGGCAATCAGCCCCAGCATTTT. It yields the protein CASSSRDFGNQPQHF.

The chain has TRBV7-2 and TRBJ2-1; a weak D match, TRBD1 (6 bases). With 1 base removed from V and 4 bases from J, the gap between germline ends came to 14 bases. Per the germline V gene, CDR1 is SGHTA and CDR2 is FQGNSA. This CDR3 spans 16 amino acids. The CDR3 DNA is TGTGCCAGCAGCTTAGTTCCGAGACAGGCATACAATGAGCAGTTCTTC. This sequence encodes CASSLVPRQAYNEQFF.

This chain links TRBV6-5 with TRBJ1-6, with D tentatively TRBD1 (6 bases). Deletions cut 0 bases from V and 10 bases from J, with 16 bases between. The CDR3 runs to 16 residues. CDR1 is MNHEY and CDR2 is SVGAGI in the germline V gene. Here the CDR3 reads CASSYSTGIPWSPLHF. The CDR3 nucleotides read TGTGCCAGCAGTTACTCAACAGGGATCCCGTGGTCACCCCTCCACTTT.

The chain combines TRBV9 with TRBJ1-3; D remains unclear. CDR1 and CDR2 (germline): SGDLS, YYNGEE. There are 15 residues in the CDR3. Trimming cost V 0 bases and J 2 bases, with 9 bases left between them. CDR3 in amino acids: CASSVAYGTGNTIYF. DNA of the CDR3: TGTGCCAGCAGCGTAGCTTACGGTACTGGAAACACCATATATTTT.

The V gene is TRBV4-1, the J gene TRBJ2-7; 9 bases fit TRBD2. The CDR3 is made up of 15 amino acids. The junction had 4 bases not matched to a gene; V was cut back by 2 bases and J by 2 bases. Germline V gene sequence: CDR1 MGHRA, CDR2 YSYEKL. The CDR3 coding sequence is TGCGCCAGCAGCCAAAGGGCGGGGGGGGCCTACGAGCAGTACTTC. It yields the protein CASSQRAGGAYEQYF.

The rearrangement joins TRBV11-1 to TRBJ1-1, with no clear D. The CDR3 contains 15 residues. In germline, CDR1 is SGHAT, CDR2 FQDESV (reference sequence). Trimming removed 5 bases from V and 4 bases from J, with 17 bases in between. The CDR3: CASSPRPLRGTEAFF. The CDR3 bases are TGTGCCAGCAGCCCGCGACCTCTTCGAGGCACTGAAGCTTTCTTT. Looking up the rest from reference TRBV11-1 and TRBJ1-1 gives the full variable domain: EAEVAQSPRYKITEKSQAVAFWCDPISGHATLYWYRQILGQGPELLVQFQDESVVDDSQLPKDRFSAERLKGVDSTLKIQPAELGDSAMYLCASSPRPLRGTEAFFGQGTRLTVV.

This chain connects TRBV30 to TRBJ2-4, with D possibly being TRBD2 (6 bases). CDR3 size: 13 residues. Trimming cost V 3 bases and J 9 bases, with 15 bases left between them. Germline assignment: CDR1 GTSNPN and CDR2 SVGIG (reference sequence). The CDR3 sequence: CAWSGRGWGIQYF. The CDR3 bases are TGTGCCTGGAGCGGGAGAGGTTGGGGCATTCAGTACTTC.

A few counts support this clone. CDR3 bases: TGTGCCAGTAGTAGGGGGGGACGAAACAATGAGCAGTTCTTC. Translating it yields CASSRGGRNNEQFF. The J gene is TRBJ2-1, the V gene TRBV19; TRBD2 matches 7 bases. This CDR3 is built from 14 residues. Looked up from germline, CDR1 is LNHDA and CDR2 is SQIVND (reference sequence). V lost 4 bases and J lost 5; bases outside the gene matches: 5.

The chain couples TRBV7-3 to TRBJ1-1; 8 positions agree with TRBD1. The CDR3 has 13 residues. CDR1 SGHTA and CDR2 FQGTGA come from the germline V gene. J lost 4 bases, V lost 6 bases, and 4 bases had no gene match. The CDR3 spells CASREDRGTEAFF. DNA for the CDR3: TGTGCCAGCAGGGAAGACAGGGGCACTGAAGCTTTCTTT.

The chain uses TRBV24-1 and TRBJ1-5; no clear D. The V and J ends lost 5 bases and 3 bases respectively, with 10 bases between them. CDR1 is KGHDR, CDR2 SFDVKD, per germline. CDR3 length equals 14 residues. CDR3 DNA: TGTGCCACCAGTGTTTCAGGAAACAATCAGCCCCAGCATTTT. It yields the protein CATSVSGNNQPQHF.

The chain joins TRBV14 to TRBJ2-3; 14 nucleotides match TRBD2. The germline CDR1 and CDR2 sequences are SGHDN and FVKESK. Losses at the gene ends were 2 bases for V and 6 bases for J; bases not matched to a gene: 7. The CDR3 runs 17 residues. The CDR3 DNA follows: TGTGCCAGCAGCCAAACGACTAGCGGGGGGGCCTTGGATACGCAGTATTTT. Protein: CASSQTTSGGALDTQYF.

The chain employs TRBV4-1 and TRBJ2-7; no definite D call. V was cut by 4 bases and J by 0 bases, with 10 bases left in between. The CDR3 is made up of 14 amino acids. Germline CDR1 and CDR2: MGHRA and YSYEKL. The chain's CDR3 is CASSPQDTSYEQYF. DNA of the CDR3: TGCGCCAGCAGCCCGCAGGATACCTCCTACGAGCAGTACTTC.

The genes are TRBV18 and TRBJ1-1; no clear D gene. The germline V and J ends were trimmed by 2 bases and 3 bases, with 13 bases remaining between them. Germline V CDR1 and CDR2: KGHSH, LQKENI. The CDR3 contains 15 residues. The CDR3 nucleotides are TGTGCCAGCTCACCATTTTCCGGAGTGGACACTGAAGCTTTCTTT. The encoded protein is CASSPFSGVDTEAFF.

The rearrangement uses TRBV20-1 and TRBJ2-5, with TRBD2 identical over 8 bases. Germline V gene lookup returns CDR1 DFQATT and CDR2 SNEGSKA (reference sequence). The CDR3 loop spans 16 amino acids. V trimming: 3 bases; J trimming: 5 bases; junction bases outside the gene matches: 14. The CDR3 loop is CSASSGGGLIMETQYF. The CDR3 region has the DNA TGCAGTGCTAGTTCGGGGGGGGGCCTGATTATGGAGACCCAGTACTTC.

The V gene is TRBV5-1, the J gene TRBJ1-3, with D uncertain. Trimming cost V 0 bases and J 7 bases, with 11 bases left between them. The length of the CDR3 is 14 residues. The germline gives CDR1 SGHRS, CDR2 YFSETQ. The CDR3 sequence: CASSLGHGLNTIYF. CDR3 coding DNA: TGCGCCAGCAGCTTGGGGCATGGCCTGAACACCATATATTTT.

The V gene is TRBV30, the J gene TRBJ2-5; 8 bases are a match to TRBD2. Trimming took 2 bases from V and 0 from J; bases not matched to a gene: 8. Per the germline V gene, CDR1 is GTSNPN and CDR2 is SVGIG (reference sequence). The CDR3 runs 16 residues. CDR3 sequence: CAWSSSGDLYQETQYF. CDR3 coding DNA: TGTGCCTGGAGTAGTAGCGGGGACCTGTACCAAGAGACCCAGTACTTC.